Listed below are T cell receptor beta chains from one sample, sequenced in a study of response to subunit inactivated influenza vaccine. TCRdb used MiXCR to reprocess the RT-PCR reads, holding one entry per CDR3 protein. The sample lists some 570,000 distinct CDR3 sequences; roughly 12% were seen once. In addition, the sample was reused for a study of T cells expressing NK-cell markers.

The source material was PBMCs from blood, sampled on the day of vaccination. The receptors were sampled from a man between 45 and 60 years old who received an inactivated influenza vaccine. Each CDR3 is given with its conserved first and last residue. The D gene is left open where the match is weak. Not every row has a clone size; where given, it reads once, few, many or a size class.

D,J,V,size,CDR3,DNA
-,TRBJ2-7,TRBV4-3,-,CASSQDPGPYEQYF,TGCGCCAGCAGCCAAGATCCAGGGCCCTACGAGCAGTACTTC
-,TRBJ2-1,TRBV19,-,CASSITSGGGPIYNEQFF,TGTGCCAGTAGTATCACATCAGGGGGAGGGCCGATTTACAATGAGCAGTTCTTC
-,TRBJ2-1,TRBV5-6,few,CASYGLPDNEQFF,TGTGCCAGCTACGGGCTGCCTGACAATGAGCAGTTCTTC
TRBD1,TRBJ2-2,TRBV5-1,-,CASSVTGTGTGELFF,TGCGCCAGCAGCGTAACCGGGACAGGGACCGGGGAGCTGTTTTTT
-,TRBJ1-5,TRBV20-1,few,CSATAGNQPQHF,TGCAGTGCTACTGCAGGGAATCAGCCCCAGCATTTT
-,TRBJ1-1,TRBV25-1,few,CASSPAARVEAFF,TGTGCCAGCAGTCCGGCGGCCCGGGTGGAAGCTTTCTTT
-,TRBJ1-2,TRBV24-1,many,CATDRDYGYTF,TGTGCCACAGACAGAGACTATGGCTACACCTTC
-,TRBJ2-3,TRBV5-6,many,CASSTPSGEADTQYF,TGTGCCAGCAGCACTCCCTCCGGTGAGGCAGATACGCAGTATTTT
-,TRBJ2-3,TRBV29-1,-,CSVDSDGTDTQYF,TGCAGCGTTGACAGCGACGGCACAGATACGCAGTATTTT
TRBD2,TRBJ2-1,TRBV6-5,-,CASSYSGRELNEQLF,TGTGCCAGCAGTTATAGCGGGAGGGAGCTCAATGAGCAGTTATTC
TRBD1,TRBJ2-7,TRBV12-3/TRBV12-4,-,CASSPGTGSPYEQYF,TGTGCCAGCAGTCCCGGGACAGGGAGTCCCTACGAGCAGTACTTC
TRBD1,TRBJ1-6,TRBV12-3/TRBV12-4,-,CASSPTGFNSPLHF,TGTGCCAGCAGTCCGACAGGGTTTAATTCACCCCTCCACTTT
-,TRBJ1-1,TRBV4-3,few,CASSQVFLNTEAFF,TGCGCCAGCAGCCAAGTTTTCCTGAACACTGAAGCTTTCTTT
-,TRBJ2-7,TRBV7-2,few,CASSLDWGMGTYEQYF,TGTGCCAGCAGCTTAGATTGGGGTATGGGAACCTACGAGCAGTACTTC
-,TRBJ2-1,TRBV4-3,few,CASSQDRDGSYNEQFF,TGCGCCAGCAGCCAAGACCGGGACGGCTCCTACAATGAGCAGTTCTTC
-,TRBJ1-1,TRBV20-1,few,CSATIIGGTEAFF,TGCAGTGCTACGATTATAGGGGGCACTGAAGCTTTCTTT
TRBD1,TRBJ2-7,TRBV10-3,-,CAIRDRAPTYEQYF,TGTGCCATCAGGGACAGGGCCCCGACCTACGAGCAGTACTTC
-,TRBJ1-2,TRBV12-3/TRBV12-4,few,CASSLSYTPYGYTF,TGTGCCAGCAGTTTATCCTACACGCCCTATGGCTACACCTTC
-,TRBJ2-4,TRBV28,few,CASRPLTGLLAKNIQYF,TGTGCCAGCAGACCCCTGACAGGTCTGCTAGCCAAAAACATTCAGTACTTC
-,TRBJ1-4,TRBV12-3/TRBV12-4,-,CASSPRPIPLFF,TGTGCCAGCAGTCCGAGGCCGATACCACTGTTTTTT
-,TRBJ2-1,TRBV18,-,CASSLLTEGNEQFF,TGTGCCAGCTCACTCCTGACAGAGGGGAATGAGCAGTTCTTC
-,TRBJ2-1,TRBV5-1,many,CASSLSPGNNEQFF,TGCGCCAGCAGCTTGTCCCCAGGGAACAATGAGCAGTTCTTC
-,TRBJ2-3,TRBV27,-,CASSLSLAAAITDTQYF,TGTGCCAGCAGTTTATCGTTAGCGGCAGCTATCACAGATACGCAGTATTTT
-,TRBJ2-2,TRBV27,few,CASSWGRQNTGELFF,TGTGCCAGCAGTTGGGGACGGCAAAACACCGGGGAGCTGTTTTTT
-,TRBJ1-1,TRBV29-1,many,CSVAPRGLTEAFF,TGCAGCGTCGCTCCCCGGGGGCTCACTGAAGCTTTCTTT
TRBD1,TRBJ1-5,TRBV20-1,few,CSAIGQVGNQPQHF,TGCAGTGCCATTGGACAGGTCGGCAATCAGCCCCAGCATTTT
-,TRBJ1-2,TRBV6-2/TRBV6-3,-,CASKGTTIRDGYTF,TGTGCCAGCAAAGGGACAACAATACGGGACGGCTACACCTTC
-,TRBJ2-3,TRBV12-3/TRBV12-4,-,CASSLGGRIYSTDTQYF,TGTGCCAGCAGTTTAGGGGGCAGAATTTATAGCACAGATACGCAGTATTTT
TRBD2,TRBJ2-3,TRBV6-1,-,CASSRWTSGTDTQYF,TGTGCCAGCAGCCGATGGACTAGCGGAACAGATACGCAGTATTTT
-,TRBJ2-7,TRBV4-3,few,CASSQVVGGDEQYF,TGCGCCAGCAGCCAAGTAGTAGGGGGGGACGAGCAGTACTTC
-,TRBJ2-3,TRBV6-2/TRBV6-3,-,CASSLGPGRSADTQYF,TGTGCCAGCAGTCTCGGGCCGGGGAGGAGTGCAGATACGCAGTATTTT
TRBD1,TRBJ2-7,TRBV12-3/TRBV12-4,few,CASSFGQASSYEQYF,TGTGCCAGCAGTTTTGGACAGGCATCTTCCTACGAGCAGTACTTC
-,TRBJ2-7,TRBV5-5,-,CASSLAGQGLFYEQYF,TGTGCCAGCAGCTTGGCCGGGCAGGGTTTATTCTACGAGCAGTACTTC
-,TRBJ2-7,TRBV6-5,few,CASSFGTLSSYEQYF,TGTGCCAGCAGTTTCGGGACACTGAGCTCCTACGAGCAGTACTTC
-,TRBJ2-7,TRBV2,few,CASSAQSYEQYF,TGTGCCAGCAGTGCCCAGAGCTACGAGCAGTACTTC
TRBD1,TRBJ2-7,TRBV12-3/TRBV12-4,few,CASTRTGGVSEQYF,TGTGCCAGCACCAGGACAGGGGGCGTCTCCGAGCAGTACTTC
-,TRBJ2-5,TRBV4-1,few,CASSPQPPQETQYF,TGCGCCAGCAGCCCACAACCCCCACAAGAGACCCAGTACTTC
-,TRBJ1-6,TRBV7-3,many,CASSLGYYSPLHF,TGTGCCAGCAGCTTAGGTTACTATTCACCCCTCCACTTT
-,TRBJ1-1,TRBV9,few,CASSVDLNTEAFF,TGTGCCAGCAGCGTAGATCTGAACACTGAAGCTTTCTTT
TRBD1,TRBJ1-5,TRBV12-3/TRBV12-4,few,CASSGQGANQPQHF,TGTGCCAGCAGCGGACAGGGAGCTAATCAGCCCCAGCATTTT
-,TRBJ1-4,TRBV11-2,-,CASSPGYEKLFF,TGTGCCAGCAGCCCTGGTTATGAAAAACTGTTTTTT
-,TRBJ1-2,TRBV29-1,-,CSVEGGGRAYGYTF,TGCAGCGTTGAAGGGGGGGGCAGGGCCTATGGCTACACCTTC
-,TRBJ2-2,TRBV4-3,many,CASSQRDEGTNTGELFF,TGCGCCAGCAGCCAAAGGGACGAGGGAACGAACACCGGGGAGCTGTTTTTT
-,TRBJ2-7,TRBV7-2,many,CASSLAGDTYEQYF,TGTGCCAGCAGCTTAGCGGGGGACACCTACGAGCAGTACTTC
-,TRBJ2-4,TRBV5-1,-,CASSLLRGNIQYF,TGCGCCAGCAGCTTGCTCAGGGGAAACATTCAGTACTTC
TRBD1,TRBJ1-1,TRBV7-9,many,CASSPDRGNTEAFF,TGTGCCAGCAGCCCAGACAGGGGGAACACTGAAGCTTTCTTT
TRBD1,TRBJ2-5,TRBV7-2,few,CASSPLGQGAKETQYF,TGTGCCAGCAGCCCCCTAGGACAGGGGGCTAAAGAGACCCAGTACTTC
-,TRBJ2-2,TRBV19,many,CASRPRGGGELFF,TGTGCCAGTAGGCCTAGGGGTGGCGGGGAGCTGTTTTTT
-,TRBJ2-7,TRBV20-1,-,CSANHMRAADLSYEQYF,TGCAGTGCTAACCACATGCGGGCAGCGGATCTCTCCTACGAGCAGTACTTC
TRBD2,TRBJ2-5,TRBV28,few,CASSPSGGPLETQYF,TGTGCCAGCAGTCCCAGCGGGGGGCCTTTAGAGACCCAGTACTTC
-,TRBJ1-4,TRBV19,few,CASSIDIHGEKLFF,TGTGCCAGTAGTATTGATATCCACGGGGAAAAACTGTTTTTT
TRBD2,TRBJ2-3,TRBV20-1,-,CSARSGASTDTQYF,TGCAGTGCTAGGAGCGGGGCTAGCACAGATACGCAGTATTTT
-,TRBJ2-2,TRBV29-1,many,CSVRPGGITGELFF,TGCAGCGTTAGGCCAGGGGGGATCACCGGGGAGCTGTTTTTT